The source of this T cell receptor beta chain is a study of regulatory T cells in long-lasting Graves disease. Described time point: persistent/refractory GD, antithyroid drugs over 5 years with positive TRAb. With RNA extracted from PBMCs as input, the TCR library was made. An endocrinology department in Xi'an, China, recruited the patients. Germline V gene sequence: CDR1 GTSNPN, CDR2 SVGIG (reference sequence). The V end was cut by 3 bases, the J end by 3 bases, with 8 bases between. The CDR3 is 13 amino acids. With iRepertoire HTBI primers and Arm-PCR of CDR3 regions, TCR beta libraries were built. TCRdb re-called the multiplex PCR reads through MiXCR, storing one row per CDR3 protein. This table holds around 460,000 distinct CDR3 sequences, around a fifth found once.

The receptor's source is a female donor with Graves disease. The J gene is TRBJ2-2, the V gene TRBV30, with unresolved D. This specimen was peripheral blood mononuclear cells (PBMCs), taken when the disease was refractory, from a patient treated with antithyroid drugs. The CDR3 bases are TGTGCCTGGAGGGCACATTACACCGGGGAGCTGTTTTTT. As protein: CAWRAHYTGELFF.